The present entry profiles one T cell receptor beta chain with its context. Per the germline V gene, CDR1 is MGHRA and CDR2 is YSYEKL. The V end was cut by 0 bases, the J end by 5 bases, with 24 bases between. The CDR3 sequence is 19 residues long. Using RNA transcripts as the source, TCR beta CDR3 regions were amplified. The TCR CDR3 first-round RT-PCR relied on the HTBI primer set. TCRdb re-derived calls from the multiplex PCR reads in MiXCR, one entry per CDR3 protein. The sample lists about 690,000 distinct CDR3 sequences, 15% to 20% occurring once. In patients aged 18 to 65, hyperthyroidism was newly diagnosed, with duration under 2 months. This sample is drawn from a study of T cells in Graves' hyperthyroidism and ophthalmopathy.

The TCR sequence derives from a man over 45 with Graves' hyperthyroidism. Sequenced: blood. J is TRBJ2-3 and V is TRBV4-1, with D maybe TRBD2 (5 bases). The CDR3 DNA is TGCGCCAGCAGCCAAGATCCCAGCCATGGGTCTAGCTATTTAGATACGCAGTATTTT. Amino acid sequence: CASSQDPSHGSSYLDTQYF.